A single sample gave rise to the 31 T cell receptor beta chains below, sequenced in a study of CD8+CD57+ T cells in acquired aplastic anemia. Profiling of TCR beta VDJ combinations and CDR3 sequences used genomic DNA as template. MiXCR, applied by TCRdb to the reads, yields one record per CDR3 protein. The sample lists roughly 160,000 distinct CDR3 sequences; roughly 63% were seen once. What was sequenced was sorted CD4+, CD8+, or CD8+CD57+ T cells (not recorded which) from PBMCs. The origin of the receptors is a human donor in good health.

V usage is TRBV6-5 and J usage is TRBJ1-1; 7 bases line up with TRBD1. This CDR3 has 16 amino acids. Trimming removed 0 bases from V and 2 bases from J; junction bases left unmatched: 6. The V gene's germline CDR1 is MNHEY and CDR2 SVGAGI. In DNA form, the CDR3 reads TGTGCCAGCAGTTACTCGGGCGGGACAGCTAACACTGAAGCTTTCTTT. Amino acids: CASSYSGGTANTEAFF.

The chain joins TRBV19 to TRBJ2-1; no reliable D call. Germline assignment: CDR1 LNHDA and CDR2 SQIVND (reference sequence). V was cut by 3 bases and J by 8 bases, with 5 bases left in between. This CDR3 is 11 amino acids long. CDR3 sequence (DNA): TGTGCCAGTAGTATGGGCTATGAGCAGTTCTTC. Translating gives CASSMGYEQFF.

J is TRBJ1-6 and V is TRBV12-3 or TRBV12-4; unclear D gene. The CDR3 has 14 amino acids. V was cut by 10 bases and J by 9 bases, with 19 bases left in between. CDR3 loop: CAIPRPTGRSPLHF. Written as DNA, the CDR3 is TGTGCCATCCCCCGGCCCACTGGGCGTTCACCCCTCCACTTT.

This clonotype came up many times. The chain employs TRBV6-5 and TRBJ2-1; 7 bases map to TRBD1. V lost 5 bases and J lost 8; bases outside the gene matches: 3. The CDR3 has 12 amino acids. CDR1 is MNHEY and CDR2 is SVGAGI in the germline V gene. CDR3 sequence reads: CASSPDRDEQFF. CDR3 nucleotide sequence: TGTGCCAGCAGTCCCGACAGGGATGAGCAGTTCTTC.

The chain links TRBV10-2 to TRBJ1-2; D uncertain. There are 13 residues in the CDR3. Trimming shortened V by 3 bases and J by 4 bases, and 9 bases separated the two germline ends. Germline CDR1 and CDR2: WSHSY and SAAADI. DNA of the CDR3: TGCGCCAGCAGTGAAGTCGACTCCTATGGCTACACCTTC. It is translated as CASSEVDSYGYTF.

The chain recombines TRBV9 with TRBJ2-1; D is uncertain. Trimming took 0 bases from V and 3 from J, leaving 10 bases between them. The CDR3 contains 15 residues. From germline, CDR1 is SGDLS and CDR2 YYNGEE. Here the CDR3 reads CASSVGGTLYNEQFF. The CDR3 region has the DNA TGTGCCAGCAGCGTAGGGGGAACCCTCTACAATGAGCAGTTCTTC.

This clonotype appeared once. The chain employs TRBV29-1 and TRBJ1-2, with a weak D call TRBD1 (5 bases). This CDR3 comprises 13 residues. Trimming took 3 bases from V and 8 from J, leaving 16 bases between them. Germline CDR1 is SQVTM and CDR2 is ANQGSEA. CDR3 nucleotide sequence: TGCAGCGTTGAGTTGGTGAGGTGGGGGGGCTACACCTTC. Its protein product is CSVELVRWGGYTF.

The table lists this clonotype with a few counts. The chain links TRBV20-1 to TRBJ1-6; D unresolved. V lost 2 bases and J lost 9, with 17 bases in between. The CDR3 spans 15 residues. Germline V lookup: CDR1 DFQATT, CDR2 SNEGSKA (reference sequence). Written as DNA, the CDR3 is TGCAGTGCTAGAACGGGCCCTTTTATGGGTTCACCCCTCCACTTT. It encodes CSARTGPFMGSPLHF.

This clonotype is a singleton in its sample. The V call is TRBV9, the J call TRBJ2-3, with 8 nucleotides matching TRBD2. J was trimmed by 11 bases and V by 0 bases; bases with no gene match: 11. The CDR3 loop spans 15 amino acids. From germline, CDR1 is SGDLS and CDR2 YYNGEE. The CDR3: CASSVGAGAHNEQYF. The CDR3 DNA reads as TGTGCCAGCAGCGTAGGAGCGGGAGCCCACAATGAGCAGTATTTT.

The genes are TRBV15 and TRBJ2-1; 10 bases match TRBD2. The CDR3 is made up of 17 amino acids. Germline CDR1 is LNHNV and CDR2 is YYDKDF (reference sequence). With V trimmed by 0 bases and J by 0 bases, 2 bases remained unmatched. The CDR3 here is CATSREGLAASYNEQFF. In DNA, the CDR3 is TGTGCCACCAGCAGAGAAGGACTAGCGGCCTCCTACAATGAGCAGTTCTTC.

In this sample, this clonotype turned up a few times. The chain links TRBV6-5 to TRBJ2-3; 11 bases align to TRBD2. The V and J ends lost 8 bases and 0 bases, in that order; junction bases with no gene match: 7. Germline loops: CDR1 MNHEY, CDR2 SVGAGI. The CDR3 contains 16 residues. CDR3 residues: CASRRTSGSSTDTQYF. The CDR3 DNA reads TGTGCCAGCCGGAGGACTAGCGGGTCTAGCACAGATACGCAGTATTTT.

Concerning this clonotype: No conserved phenylalanine or tryptophan ends this CDR3, so it is likely a read error. The rearrangement uses TRBV20-1 and TRBJ2-5, with D perhaps TRBD1 or TRBD2 (5 bases each). In germline, CDR1 is DFQATT, CDR2 SNEGSKA (reference sequence). The CDR3 is made up of 14 amino acids. V was shortened by 1 base and J by 2 bases, with 11 bases between the two germline ends. CDR3 sequence reads: CSARGGTEQETQYL. CDR3 nucleotides: TGCAGTGCTAGAGGGGGGACGGAACAAGAGACCCAGTACCTC.

The chain joins TRBV2 to TRBJ1-6, with D perhaps TRBD1 (5 bases). Trimming shortened V by 3 bases and J by 10 bases, and 10 bases separated the two germline ends. The CDR3 length is 13 residues. Germline loops: CDR1 SNHLY, CDR2 FYNNEI. Written as DNA, the CDR3 is TGTGCCAGCAGTGAGGGTCGGGGGTCACCCCTCCACTTT. Protein sequence: CASSEGRGSPLHF.

This clonotype showed up many times. The chain joins TRBV6-5 to TRBJ2-1; D is possibly TRBD2 (5 bases). Germline-derived CDR1 and CDR2 are MNHEY and SVGAGI. V lost 0 bases and J 7 bases, leaving 7 bases between the germline ends. The CDR3 sequence is 13 residues long. The CDR3 coding sequence is TGTGCCAGCAGTTACTCCGGGGAAAATGAGCAGTTCTTC. Encoded protein: CASSYSGENEQFF.

About this clonotype: It may be a read error: a sequence one base away is much more abundant. This sequence joins TRBV6-5 and TRBJ2-3; tentatively, D is TRBD2 (6 bases). Germline CDR1 reads MNHEY; CDR2 reads SVGAGI. V lost 5 bases to trimming and J lost 5 bases, with 11 bases between them. The CDR3 extends over 13 amino acids. CDR3 protein: CASSTRRGDTQYF. For the CDR3, the DNA is TGTGCCAGCAGTACCCGGCGGGGAGATACGCAGTATTTT.

This clonotype was counted a few times. The chain employs TRBV20-1 and TRBJ2-5; no reliable D call. CDR1 is DFQATT and CDR2 is SNEGSKA in the germline V gene (reference sequence). This CDR3 region has 12 residues. V was clipped by 3 bases and J by 5 bases, with 10 bases between them. CDR3 sequence: CSASSILETQYF. Here the CDR3 DNA reads TGCAGTGCTAGCTCGATTCTGGAGACCCAGTACTTC.

In its sample, this clonotype was seen once. CDR3 in DNA: TGCAGTGCTAGAGATCTAGGAGAGGAGCAGTACTTC. Translating gives CSARDLGEEQYF. The V call is TRBV20-1, the J call TRBJ2-7; D is unresolved. Trimming shortened V by 0 bases and J by 7 bases, and 10 bases separated the two germline ends. The germline gives CDR1 DFQATT, CDR2 SNEGSKA (reference sequence). The CDR3 sequence is 12 residues long.

Note on this clonotype: One end of the junction varies from germline; a read error may be responsible. The J gene is TRBJ2-7, the V gene TRBV2; D might be TRBD1 (5 bases). The CDR3 has 14 amino acids. CDR1 is SNHLY and CDR2 is FYNNEI in the germline V gene. CDR3 DNA sequence: TGCGCCAGCAGTGTTAGTACAGGATCTACGGAGCAGTACTTC. It is translated as CASSVSTGSTEQYF.

A few counts support this clonotype. V gene TRBV7-8 combines with J gene TRBJ2-5; D possibly corresponds to TRBD2 (5 bases). CDR3 length: 16 residues. The germline gives CDR1 SGHVS, CDR2 FQNEAQ. The ends were cut back, 1 base at V and 3 bases at J, with 15 bases in the middle. The DNA of the CDR3 is TGTGCCAGCAGCTTAGAGACGGGGAACACTGAAGAGACCCAGTACTTC. Translation gives CASSLETGNTEETQYF. The full variable domain, its missing parts supplied by reference TRBV7-8 and TRBJ2-5, is GAGVSQSPRYKVAKRGQDVALRCDPISGHVSLFWYQQALGQGPEFLTYFQNEAQLDKSGLPSDRFFAERPEGSVSTLKIQRTQQEDSAVYLCASSLETGNTEETQYFGPGTRLLVL.

The chain joins TRBV19 to TRBJ1-5; 10 bases agree with TRBD1. Germline values: CDR1 LNHDA, CDR2 SQIVND (reference sequence). The CDR3 has 16 residues. The V and J ends lost 7 bases and 1 base, in that order; junction bases with no gene match: 7. The CDR3 sequence: CASTSRDRGSNQPQHF. The CDR3 region has the DNA TGTGCCAGTACCTCCCGGGACAGGGGAAGCAATCAGCCCCAGCATTTT. Full variable domain (rest looked up from reference TRBV19 and TRBJ1-5): DGGITQSPKYLFRKEGQNVTLSCEQNLNHDAMYWYRQDPGQGLRLIYYSQIVNDFQKGDIAEGYSVSREKKESFPLTVTSAQKNPTAFYLCASTSRDRGSNQPQHFGDGTRLSIL.

With respect to this clonotype: A junction end diverges from the germline sequence, so it may reflect a read error. The chain couples TRBV5-1 to TRBJ2-5; D gene ambiguous. CDR1 and CDR2 from the germline V gene are SGHRS and YFSETQ. The CDR3 consists of 14 residues. The DNA of the CDR3 is TGCACCAGCAGCCAAATGACCAGCCAAGAGACCCAGTACTTC. It codes for CTSSQMTSQETQYF.

The genes are TRBV14 and TRBJ2-6, with unresolved D. The germline V and J ends were trimmed by 1 base and 4 bases, with 5 bases remaining between them. Germline values: CDR1 SGHDN, CDR2 FVKESK. This CDR3 is 14 amino acids long. The CDR3 here is CASSQGVGANVLTF. CDR3 DNA: TGTGCCAGCAGCCAAGGGGTGGGGGCCAACGTCCTGACTTTC.

The chain recombines TRBV5-1 with TRBJ1-6; the D gene is possibly TRBD1 (5 bases). Germline CDR1 is SGHRS and CDR2 is YFSETQ. The CDR3 covers 15 residues. V was shortened by 2 bases and J by 7 bases, with 13 bases between the two germline ends. CDR3 in DNA: TGCGCCAGCAGCTTATCGAGACAGAAGAATTCACCCCTCCACTTT. Translating gives CASSLSRQKNSPLHF.

In the case of this clonotype: Mismatch with germline at one junction end may stem from a read error. V usage is TRBV7-6 and J usage is TRBJ2-2; D tentatively reads TRBD1 or TRBD2 (6 bases each). CDR1 SGHVS and CDR2 FNYEAQ come from the germline V gene. The CDR3 is 15 residues long. CDR3 residues: CASSSQGSGTGGLFF. The CDR3 nucleotides read TGTGCCAGCAGCTCACAGGGTTCAGGCACCGGGGGGCTGTTTTTT.

This clonotype has only a few counts. The V call is TRBV10-3, the J call TRBJ2-1, with TRBD1 matching over 9 bases. CDR3 size: 14 residues. V gave up 11 bases and J gave up 3 bases; unmatched junction bases: 8. Germline CDR1 reads ENHRY; CDR2 reads SYGVKD. In DNA form, the CDR3 reads TGTGCCTCGCGGACAGGGGACCACTACAATGAGCAGTTCTTC. Translating it yields CASRTGDHYNEQFF.

Points on this clonotype: Its ends do not fully match the called genes, so a read error is possible. The chain carries TRBV20-1 and TRBJ2-5; D possibly corresponds to TRBD2 (6 bases). CDR3 size: 12 residues. Germline CDR1 and CDR2: DFQATT and SNEGSKA (reference sequence). The CDR3 DNA reads TGCGGTGCCCGGGACTTCCAAGAGACCCAGTACTTC. It encodes CGARDFQETQYF.

The rearrangement links TRBV6-5 to TRBJ2-6, with no clear D. V gave up 3 bases and J gave up 0 bases, with 9 bases separating them. The CDR3 runs 16 residues. Looked up from germline, CDR1 is MNHEY and CDR2 is SVGAGI. The DNA for the CDR3 is TGTGCCAGCAGTTATGGGGTCTACTCTGGGGCCAACGTCCTGACTTTC. Translated: CASSYGVYSGANVLTF.

This chain connects TRBV7-8 to TRBJ2-7, with D possibly TRBD1 on 5 matching bases. With 6 bases removed from V and 5 bases from J, the gap between germline ends came to 29 bases. The CDR3 has 18 residues. Germline CDR1 is SGHVS and CDR2 is FQNEAQ. This chain's CDR3 is CASSEAQTTLGELNEQYF. CDR3 DNA: TGTGCCAGCAGTGAAGCCCAAACTACATTAGGGGAATTGAACGAGCAGTACTTC.

The rearrangement links TRBV5-1 to TRBJ2-7; D is undetermined. Germline loops: CDR1 SGHRS, CDR2 YFSETQ. The CDR3 loop spans 12 amino acids. V lost 4 bases to trimming and J lost 3 bases, with 8 bases between them. The CDR3 DNA reads TGCGCCAGCAGCATATCCGACTACGAGCAGTACTTC. It codes for CASSISDYEQYF.

This chain uses TRBV10-1 with TRBJ2-2, with 9 bases fitting TRBD1. Germline V CDR1 and CDR2: WNHNN, SYGVQD (reference sequence). This CDR3 is built from 15 residues. Trimming took 3 bases from V and 5 from J; bases not matched to a gene: 4. The CDR3 sequence: CASSDGTGWTGELFF. The CDR3 region has the DNA TGCGCCAGCAGTGATGGGACAGGGTGGACCGGGGAGCTGTTTTTT.

The chain recombines TRBV20-1 with TRBJ1-2; 8 nucleotides line up with TRBD1. The junction had 1 base not matched to a gene; V was cut back by 3 bases and J by 7 bases. The CDR3 covers 11 residues. Germline values: CDR1 DFQATT, CDR2 SNEGSKA (reference sequence). The CDR3 sequence: CSARDRVGYTF. The CDR3, as DNA: TGCAGTGCTAGGGACAGGGTTGGCTACACCTTC.